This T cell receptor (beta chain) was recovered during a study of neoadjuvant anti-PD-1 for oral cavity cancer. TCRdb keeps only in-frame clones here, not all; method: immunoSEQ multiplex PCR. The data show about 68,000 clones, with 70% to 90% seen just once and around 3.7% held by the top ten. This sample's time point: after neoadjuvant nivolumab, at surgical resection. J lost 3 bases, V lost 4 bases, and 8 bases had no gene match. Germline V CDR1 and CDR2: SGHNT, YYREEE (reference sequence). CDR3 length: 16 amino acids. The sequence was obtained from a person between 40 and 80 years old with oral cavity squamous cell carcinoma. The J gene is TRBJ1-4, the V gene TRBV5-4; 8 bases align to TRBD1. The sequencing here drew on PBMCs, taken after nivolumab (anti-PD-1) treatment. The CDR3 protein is CASSPGQGLANEKLFF. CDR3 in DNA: TGTGCCAGCAGCCCAGGACAGGGTCTGGCTAATGAAAAACTGTTTTTT.